The sequence of this TCR beta chain was determined in a study of T-cell memory formation after mild COVID-19 (dated by TCRdb to the early 2020s). Broadly, across the study: TCR sequence clusters from the two donors were largely donor specific. In two donors, T-cell clones that expanded and contracted after mild COVID-19 were followed by sequencing TCRalpha and TCRbeta repertoires longitudinally. Two young, previously healthy adult volunteers, one female and one male, were included in the cohort. Here is what the overall study found, with its caveats: Only two mild cases were covered by the study, and larger cohorts that include severe cases with pre-infection samples were considered necessary. Balanced CD4/CD8 phenotypes were observed for clones contracting from day 15 to 85, whereas a bias towards CD4+ was observed for a second wave of clones expanding from day 15 to 37. Contracting CD4+ clones turned up mainly in the CM and EM memory subsets, whereas EMRA was where CD8+ clones were enriched. SARS-CoV-2 specificity of the second-wave clones peaking on day 37 was not confirmed. Some responding clones were found in pre-infection memory, which suggests that pre-existing cross-reactive memory T cells took part in the SARS-CoV-2 response.

The sample holds a few counts of this clonotype. Its antigen has not been determined. No much larger clone exists at a distance of one base, and base qualities are not known. PBMCs were isolated by Ficoll-Paque density gradient centrifugation. The listed sequencing device is Illumina NovaSeq 6000. Using 5'RACE with constant-segment primers, TCRalpha and TCRbeta cDNA libraries were constructed, with sample barcodes and unique molecular identifiers added in the process. Trizol reagent was used to extract RNA from every sample. Libraries were amplified in two PCR steps, with a second sample barcode and Illumina TruSeq adapters added in the second step. Libraries were sequenced on an Illumina NovaSeq with 2 x 150 bp paired-end reads. Under the source paper's analysis protocol: With migec v1.2.7, reads were demultiplexed and then collapsed into UMI-guided consensus sequences. Using mixcr v2.1.11, UMI consensuses were aligned to TRA and TRB V and J templates and then assembled into clonotypes. Expanded or contracted clonotypes were those called significant by both edgeR and NoisET, with noise models trained on biological replicates. edgeR calls used a false discovery rate-adjusted p below 0.01 and a log2 fold-change threshold of 1. PCA with hierarchical clustering of max-normalized trajectories of the 1000 most abundant clonotypes was used as exploratory dynamics analysis. Separately sequenced CD4+ and CD8+ repertoires were used to assign a CD4 or CD8 phenotype to each responding clone. TCRdb ran its own pipeline on the public reads, namely fastp trimming at Q25 and MiXCR clone calling, and kept in-frame beta chains. Rows are combined by CDR3 protein, so each entry shows the most common genes and DNA. None of the V and J calls come from the authors' own analysis; TCRdb made them. This sample gives roughly 240,000 distinct CDR3 sequences in total; 15% of them show up just once. Of the sample, under 2.5% is held by the ten largest clones.

CDR1 and CDR2, looked up from the germline V gene, are SGHNT and YENEEA. Trimming costs V 5 bases and J 4 bases, and their ends lie 17 bases apart. The CDR3 holds 16 amino acids from the cysteine to the phenylalanine. Just CDR3 DNA is preserved here, 48 bases in frame from base 1. Recombination connected TRBV11-3 to TRBJ1-4; TRBD1 might be the D gene, on 5 matching bases. The sample consisted of PBMCs or a T cell subset sorted from them (not recorded which). This TCR was recovered from an adult woman who had mild COVID-19 (a few samples of this study predate the infection). The sample titles of this study are shuffled in the database, so cell type and time point are left out; the donor was told from shared clones. The CDR3 protein: CASSAPGRPLNEKLFF. The sequenced DNA: TGTGCCAGCAGCGCTCCGGGACGCCCCCTTAATGAAAAACTGTTTTTT.